Each of the 8 T cell receptor beta chains below was sequenced from the same sample in a study of blood T cells in healthy people across ages. A second about 6 to 12 cycle PCR used barcoded and J-beta primers. From the 5' RACE reads, TCRdb called clonotypes with MiXCR, one entry per CDR3 protein. The sample comprises about 900,000 distinct CDR3 sequences, roughly 48% of which are singletons, and roughly an eighth rests with the top ten. The sample consisted of blood. The receptor set was obtained from a man aged 25 to 45 in good health.

The CDR3 DNA reads as TGCGCCAGCACCCCTCCCCCGGGAGAGAGCACAGATACGCAGTATTTT. This gives the protein CASTPPPGESTDTQYF. The J gene is TRBJ2-3, the V gene TRBV4-1, with D perhaps TRBD2 (6 bases). Trimming left V 7 bases short and J 0 bases short, with 17 bases between. CDR1 is MGHRA, CDR2 YSYEKL, per germline. The length of the CDR3 is 16 residues.

The chain has TRBV7-9 and TRBJ2-5; possibly TRBD1 for D (6 bases). Trimming stripped 2 bases from V and 5 bases from J, with 9 bases between. The CDR3 spans 13 residues. The V gene's germline CDR1 is SEHNR and CDR2 FQNEAQ (reference sequence). The CDR3 sequence: CASSLQGIETQYF. In nucleotides, the CDR3 is TGTGCCAGCAGCTTACAGGGGATTGAGACCCAGTACTTC.

This clonotype was observed a handful of times. The chain couples TRBV7-2 to TRBJ2-1; no reliable D call. Looked up from germline, CDR1 is SGHTA and CDR2 is FQGNSA. V lost 5 bases and J 7 bases, leaving 9 bases between the germline ends. The CDR3 totals 12 residues. The DNA for the CDR3 is TGTGCCAGCAGCCTGTGGGGTAATGAGCAGTTCTTC. It yields the protein CASSLWGNEQFF. The full variable domain, rest sourced from reference TRBV7-2 and TRBJ2-1, is GAGVSQSPSNKVTEKGKDVELRCDPISGHTALYWYRQSLGQGLEFLIYFQGNSAPDKSGLPSDRFSAERTGGSVSTLTIQRTQQEDSAVYLCASSLWGNEQFFGPGTRLTVL.

The chain employs TRBV12-3 or TRBV12-4 and TRBJ1-5; the D gene is possibly TRBD1 (6 bases). V dropped 6 bases and J dropped 0 bases, with 15 bases sitting between them. This CDR3 region has 16 residues. This chain's CDR3 is CASSDRTVLSNQPQHF. CDR3 coding DNA: TGTGCCAGCAGCGATCGGACAGTCCTTAGCAATCAGCCCCAGCATTTT.

The rearrangement links TRBV30 to TRBJ2-4, with 7 bases aligning to TRBD1. CDR3 size: 15 residues. The germline gives CDR1 GTSNPN, CDR2 SVGIG (reference sequence). Germline trimming cut 1 base from V and 2 bases from J; bases unmatched to any gene: 5. The CDR3 sequence: CAWSGGGLSKNIQYF. For the CDR3, the DNA is TGTGCCTGGAGTGGAGGGGGCTTATCCAAAAACATTCAGTACTTC.

This clonotype has more than one count but fewer than ten. This chain uses TRBV4-2 with TRBJ2-3; D gene ambiguous. The CDR3 extends over 13 amino acids. CDR1 is LGHNA, CDR2 YNFKEQ, per germline. Trimming removed 1 base from V and 6 bases from J, with 8 bases in between. This chain's CDR3 is CASSQVIGDTQYF. The DNA of the CDR3 is TGTGCCAGCAGCCAAGTGATCGGGGATACGCAGTATTTT.

In its sample, this clonotype was seen a few times. The rearrangement links TRBV5-1 to TRBJ2-1; 8 positions agree with TRBD1. With 0 bases clipped from V and 7 bases from J, the junction kept 3 bases outside the gene matches. The CDR3 runs 14 residues. Germline CDR1 is SGHRS and CDR2 is YFSETQ. The DNA for the CDR3 is TGCGCCAGCAGCTTGGGGACAGGGTTTAATGAGCAGTTCTTC. It specifies CASSLGTGFNEQFF.

This chain connects TRBV25-1 to TRBJ1-4; D is uncertain. CDR1 is MGHDK, CDR2 SYGVNS, per germline. V lost 3 bases, J lost 2 bases, and 10 bases lay in between. The length of the CDR3 is 15 residues. Here the CDR3 DNA reads TGTGCCAGCAGTGATTTAGGGTTCACTAATGAAAAACTGTTTTTT. As protein: CASSDLGFTNEKLFF.